Given below is one T cell receptor beta chain in context. The germline CDR1 and CDR2 sequences are SGHAT and FQNNGV. This CDR3 region has 17 residues. V lost 7 bases and J 4 bases, leaving 25 bases between the germline ends. This specimen comes from a study of T-cell reconstitution after alpha-beta-depleted transplantation in children. During its preparation, the TCRbeta library received unique molecular identifiers. In TCRdb, the PCR reads were re-called with MiXCR into one record per CDR3 protein. The sample has 450,000 to 600,000 distinct CDR3 sequences; about 18% are singletons. The TCR sequence derives from a human donor who donated a stem cell graft to a child with acute lymphoblastic leukemia. Sequences were derived from PBMCs from the stem cell graft donor, sampled from the stem cell graft. The chain has TRBV11-2 and TRBJ1-2, with a possible D match to TRBD1 (6 bases). The CDR3 DNA sequence: TGTGCCAGCAACCCGCCCTATCCGGGGGCTTTCTTCTATGGCTACACCTTC. This sequence encodes CASNPPYPGAFFYGYTF. Complete variable domain (other parts from reference TRBV11-2 and TRBJ1-2): EAGVAQSPRYKIIEKRQSVAFWCNPISGHATLYWYQQILGQGPKLLIQFQNNGVVDDSQLPKDRFSAERLKGVDSTLKIQPAKLEDSAVYLCASNPPYPGAFFYGYTFGSGTRLTVV.